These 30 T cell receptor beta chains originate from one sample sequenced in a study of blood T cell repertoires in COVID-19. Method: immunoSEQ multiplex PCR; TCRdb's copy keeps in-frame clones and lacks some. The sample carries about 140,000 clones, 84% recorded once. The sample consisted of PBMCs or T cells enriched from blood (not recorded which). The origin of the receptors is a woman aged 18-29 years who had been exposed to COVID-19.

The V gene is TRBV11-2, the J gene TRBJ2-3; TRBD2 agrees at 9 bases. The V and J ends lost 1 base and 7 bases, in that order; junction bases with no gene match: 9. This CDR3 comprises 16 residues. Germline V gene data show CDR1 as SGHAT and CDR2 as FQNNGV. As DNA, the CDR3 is TGTGCCAGCAGCTTAGTGCAGGGCCTAGCGGGGAATACGCAGTATTTT. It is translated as CASSLVQGLAGNTQYF. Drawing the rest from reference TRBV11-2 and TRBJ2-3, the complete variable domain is EAGVAQSPRYKIIEKRQSVAFWCNPISGHATLYWYQQILGQGPKLLIQFQNNGVVDDSQLPKDRFSAERLKGVDSTLKIQPAKLEDSAVYLCASSLVQGLAGNTQYFGPGTRLTVL.

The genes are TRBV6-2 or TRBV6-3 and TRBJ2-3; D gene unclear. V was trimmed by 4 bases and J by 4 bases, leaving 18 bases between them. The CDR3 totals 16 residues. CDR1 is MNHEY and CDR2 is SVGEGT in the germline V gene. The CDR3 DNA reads TGTGCCAGCAGTTCCCCGAGGAGACCCTCGCCAGATACGCAGTATTTT. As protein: CASSSPRRPSPDTQYF.

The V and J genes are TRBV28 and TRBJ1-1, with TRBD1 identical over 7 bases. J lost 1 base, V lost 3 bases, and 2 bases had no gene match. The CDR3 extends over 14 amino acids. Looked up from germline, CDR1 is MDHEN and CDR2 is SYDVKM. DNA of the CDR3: TGTGCCAGCAGTTTGGGACAGAAGAACACTGAAGCTTTCTTT. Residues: CASSLGQKNTEAFF.

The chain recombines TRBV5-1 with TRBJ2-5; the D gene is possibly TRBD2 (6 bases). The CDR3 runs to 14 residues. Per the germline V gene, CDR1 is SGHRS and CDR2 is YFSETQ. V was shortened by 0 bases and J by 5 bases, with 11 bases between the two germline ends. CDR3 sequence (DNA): TGCGCCAGCAGCTTGGGGGGGACTGGGGAGACCCAGTACTTC. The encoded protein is CASSLGGTGETQYF.

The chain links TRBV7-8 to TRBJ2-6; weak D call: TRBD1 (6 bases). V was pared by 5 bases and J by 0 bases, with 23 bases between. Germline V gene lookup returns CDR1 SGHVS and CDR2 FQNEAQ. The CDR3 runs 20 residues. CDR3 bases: TGTGCCAGCAGCCACGTGGGACATAGGGGTTGGGACTCTGGGGCCAACGTCCTGACTTTC. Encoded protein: CASSHVGHRGWDSGANVLTF.

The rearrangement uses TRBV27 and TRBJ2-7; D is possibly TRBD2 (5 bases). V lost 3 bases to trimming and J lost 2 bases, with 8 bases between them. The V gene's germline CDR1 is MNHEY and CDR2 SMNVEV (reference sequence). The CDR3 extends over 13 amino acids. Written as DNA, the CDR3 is TGTGCCAGCAGTTTCGGAGGCACCTACGAGCAGTACTTC. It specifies CASSFGGTYEQYF.

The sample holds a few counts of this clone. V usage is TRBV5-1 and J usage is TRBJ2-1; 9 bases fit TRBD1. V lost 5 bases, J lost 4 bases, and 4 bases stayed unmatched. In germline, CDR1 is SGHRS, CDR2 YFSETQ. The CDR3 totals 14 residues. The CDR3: CASSTGQGYNEQFF. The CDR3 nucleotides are TGCGCCAGCAGTACGGGACAGGGTTACAATGAGCAGTTCTTC.

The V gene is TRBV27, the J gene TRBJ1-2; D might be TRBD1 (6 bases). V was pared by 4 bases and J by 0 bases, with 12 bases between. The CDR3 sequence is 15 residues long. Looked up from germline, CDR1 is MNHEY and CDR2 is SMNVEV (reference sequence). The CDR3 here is CASSSAGAANYGYTF. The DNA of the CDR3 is TGTGCCAGCAGTTCAGCAGGGGCCGCTAACTATGGCTACACCTTC.

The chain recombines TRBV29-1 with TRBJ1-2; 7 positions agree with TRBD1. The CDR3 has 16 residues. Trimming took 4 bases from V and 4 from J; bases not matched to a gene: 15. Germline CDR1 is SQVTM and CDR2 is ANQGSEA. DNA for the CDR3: TGCAGCGTTGGACAGGGAGAACCTTCCTCTTTCTATGGCTACACCTTC. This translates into CSVGQGEPSSFYGYTF.

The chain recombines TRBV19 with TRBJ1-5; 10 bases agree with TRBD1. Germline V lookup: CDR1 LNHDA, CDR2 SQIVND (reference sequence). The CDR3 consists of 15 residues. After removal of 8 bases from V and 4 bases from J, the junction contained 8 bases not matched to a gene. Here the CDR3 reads CASLRDRGSNQPQHF. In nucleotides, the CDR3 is TGTGCCAGTCTCAGGGACAGGGGAAGTAATCAGCCCCAGCATTTT.

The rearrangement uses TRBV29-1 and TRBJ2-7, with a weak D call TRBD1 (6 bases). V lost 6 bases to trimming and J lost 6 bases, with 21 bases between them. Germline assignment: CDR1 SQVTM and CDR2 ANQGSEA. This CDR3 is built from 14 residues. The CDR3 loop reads CSVKRQEGESEQYF. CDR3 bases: TGCAGCGTGAAGAGACAGGAAGGGGAAAGCGAGCAGTACTTC.

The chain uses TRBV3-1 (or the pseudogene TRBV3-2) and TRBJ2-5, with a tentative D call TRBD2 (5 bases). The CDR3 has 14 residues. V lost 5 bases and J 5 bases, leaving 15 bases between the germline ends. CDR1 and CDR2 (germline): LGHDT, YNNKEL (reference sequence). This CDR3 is CASSYSAGGETQYF. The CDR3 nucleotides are TGTGCCAGCAGCTACTCGGCGGGCGGGGAGACCCAGTACTTC.

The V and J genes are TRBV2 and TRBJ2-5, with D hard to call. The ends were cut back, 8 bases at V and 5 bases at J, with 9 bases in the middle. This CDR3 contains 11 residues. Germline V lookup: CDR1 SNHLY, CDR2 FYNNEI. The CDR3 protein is CASAGFETQYF. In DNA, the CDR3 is TGTGCCAGCGCAGGTTTCGAGACCCAGTACTTC. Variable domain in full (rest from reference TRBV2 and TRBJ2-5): EPEVTQTPSHQVTQMGQEVILRCVPISNHLYFYWYRQILGQKVEFLVSFYNNEISEKSEIFDDQFSVERPDGSNFTLKIRSTKLEDSAMYFCASAGFETQYFGPGTRLLVL.

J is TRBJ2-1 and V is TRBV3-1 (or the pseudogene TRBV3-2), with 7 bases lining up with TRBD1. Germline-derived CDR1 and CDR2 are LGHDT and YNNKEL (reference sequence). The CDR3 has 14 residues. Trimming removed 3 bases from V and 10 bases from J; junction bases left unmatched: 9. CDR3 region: CASSHPDRVGEQFF. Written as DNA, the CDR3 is TGTGCCAGCAGCCATCCCGACAGGGTCGGCGAGCAGTTCTTC.

The CDR3 region has the DNA TGTGCCTGGAGTGGTGGGAGGGGTGGAAACACCATATATTTT. Encoded protein: CAWSGGRGGNTIYF. This chain connects TRBV30 to TRBJ1-3; the D gene is possibly TRBD1 (5 bases). There are 14 residues in the CDR3. The V end lost 1 base, the J end lost 3 bases, and 10 bases lay between the germline ends. CDR1 is GTSNPN and CDR2 is SVGIG in the germline V gene (reference sequence).

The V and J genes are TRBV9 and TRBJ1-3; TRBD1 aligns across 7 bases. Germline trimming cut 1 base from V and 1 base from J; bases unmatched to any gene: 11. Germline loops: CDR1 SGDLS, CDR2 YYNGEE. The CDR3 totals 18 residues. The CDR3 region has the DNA TGTGCCAGCAGCGTATACCCCCCCGGGACAGCTTCTGGAAACACCATATATTTT. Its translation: CASSVYPPGTASGNTIYF.

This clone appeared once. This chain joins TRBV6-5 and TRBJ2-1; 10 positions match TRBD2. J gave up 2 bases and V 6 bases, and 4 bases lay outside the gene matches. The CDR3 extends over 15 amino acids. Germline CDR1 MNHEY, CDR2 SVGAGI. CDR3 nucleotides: TGTGCCAGCAGACGTGGACTAGCGGCCTACAATGAGCAGTTCTTC. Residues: CASRRGLAAYNEQFF.

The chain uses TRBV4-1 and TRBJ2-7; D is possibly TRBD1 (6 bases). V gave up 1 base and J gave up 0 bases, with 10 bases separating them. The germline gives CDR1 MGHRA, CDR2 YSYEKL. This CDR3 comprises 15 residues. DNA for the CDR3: TGCGCCAGCAGCCAAGGACAGGCCAACTCCTACGAGCAGTACTTC. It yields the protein CASSQGQANSYEQYF.

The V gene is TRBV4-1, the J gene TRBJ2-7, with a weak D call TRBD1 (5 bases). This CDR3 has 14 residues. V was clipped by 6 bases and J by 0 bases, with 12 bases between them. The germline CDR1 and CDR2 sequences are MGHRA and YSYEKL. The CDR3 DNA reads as TGCGCCAGCAGTTTTAGCACAGGCTCCTACGAGCAGTACTTC. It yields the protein CASSFSTGSYEQYF.

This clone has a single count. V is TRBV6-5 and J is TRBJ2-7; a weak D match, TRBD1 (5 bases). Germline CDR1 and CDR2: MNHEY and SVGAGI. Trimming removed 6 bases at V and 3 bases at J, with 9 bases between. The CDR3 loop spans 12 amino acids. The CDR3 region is CASSHQGYEQYF. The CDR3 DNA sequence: TGTGCCAGCAGCCACCAGGGCTACGAGCAGTACTTC.

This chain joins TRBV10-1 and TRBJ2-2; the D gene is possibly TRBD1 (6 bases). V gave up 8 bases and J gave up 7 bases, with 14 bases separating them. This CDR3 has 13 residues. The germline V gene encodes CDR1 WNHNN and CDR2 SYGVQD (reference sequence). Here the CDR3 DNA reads TGCGCCAGCGCTACAGGGTCGGGCGGGGAGCTGTTTTTT. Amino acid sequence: CASATGSGGELFF.

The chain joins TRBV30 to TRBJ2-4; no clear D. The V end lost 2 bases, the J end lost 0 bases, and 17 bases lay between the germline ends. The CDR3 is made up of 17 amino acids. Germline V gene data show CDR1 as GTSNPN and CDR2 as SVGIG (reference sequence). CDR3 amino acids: CAWSILRQRLAKNIQYF. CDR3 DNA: TGTGCCTGGAGTATCTTACGGCAGCGATTAGCCAAAAACATTCAGTACTTC.

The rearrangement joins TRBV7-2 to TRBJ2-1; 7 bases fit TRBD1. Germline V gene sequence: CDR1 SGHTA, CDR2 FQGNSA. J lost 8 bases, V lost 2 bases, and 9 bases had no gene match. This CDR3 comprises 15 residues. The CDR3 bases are TGTGCCAGCAGCTTACCCAGACAGGGTAGCGATGAGCAGTTCTTC. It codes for CASSLPRQGSDEQFF. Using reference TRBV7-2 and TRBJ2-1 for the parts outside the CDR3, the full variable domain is GAGVSQSPSNKVTEKGKDVELRCDPISGHTALYWYRQSLGQGLEFLIYFQGNSAPDKSGLPSDRFSAERTGGSVSTLTIQRTQQEDSAVYLCASSLPRQGSDEQFFGPGTRLTVL.

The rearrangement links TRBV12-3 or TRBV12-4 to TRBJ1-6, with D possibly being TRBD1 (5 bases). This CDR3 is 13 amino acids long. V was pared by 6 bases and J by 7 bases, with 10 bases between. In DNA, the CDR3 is TGTGCCAGCAGGGGGGAGGGGAATTCACCCCTCCACTTT. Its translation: CASRGEGNSPLHF.

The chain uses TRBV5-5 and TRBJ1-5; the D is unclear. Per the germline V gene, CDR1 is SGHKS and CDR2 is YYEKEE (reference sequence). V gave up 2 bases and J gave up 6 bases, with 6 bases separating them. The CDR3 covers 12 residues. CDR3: CASSLYGQPQHF. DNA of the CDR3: TGTGCCAGCAGCTTATACGGTCAGCCCCAGCATTTT.

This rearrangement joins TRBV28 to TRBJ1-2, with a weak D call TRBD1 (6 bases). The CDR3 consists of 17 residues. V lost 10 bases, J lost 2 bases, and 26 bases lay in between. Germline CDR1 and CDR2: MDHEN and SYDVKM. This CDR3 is CATPSGTLLNGNYGYTF. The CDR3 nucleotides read TGTGCCACCCCGTCCGGGACACTCCTAAATGGGAACTATGGCTACACCTTC.

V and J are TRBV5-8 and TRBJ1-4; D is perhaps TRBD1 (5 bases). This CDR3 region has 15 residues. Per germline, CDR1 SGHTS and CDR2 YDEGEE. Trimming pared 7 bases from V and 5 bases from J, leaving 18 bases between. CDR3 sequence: CASGTTGLTNEKLFF. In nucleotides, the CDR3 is TGTGCCAGCGGAACAACAGGCCTCACAAATGAAAAACTGTTTTTT.

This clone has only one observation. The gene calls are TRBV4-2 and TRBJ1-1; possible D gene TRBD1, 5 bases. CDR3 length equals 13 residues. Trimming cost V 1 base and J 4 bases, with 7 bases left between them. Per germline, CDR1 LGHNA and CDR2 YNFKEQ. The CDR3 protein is CASSQGGATEAFF. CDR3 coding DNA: TGTGCCAGCAGCCAAGGTGGGGCCACTGAAGCTTTCTTT.

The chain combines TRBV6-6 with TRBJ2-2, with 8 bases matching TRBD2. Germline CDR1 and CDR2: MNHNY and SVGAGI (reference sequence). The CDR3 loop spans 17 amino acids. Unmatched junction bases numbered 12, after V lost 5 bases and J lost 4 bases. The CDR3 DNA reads TGTGCCAGCAGTCGAATAGGGGGACTAGGTATCACCGGGGAGCTGTTTTTT. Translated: CASSRIGGLGITGELFF.

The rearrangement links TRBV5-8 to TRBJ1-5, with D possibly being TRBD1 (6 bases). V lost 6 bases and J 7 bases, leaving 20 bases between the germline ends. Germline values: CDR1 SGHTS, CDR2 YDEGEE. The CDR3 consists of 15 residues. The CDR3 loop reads CASTREGGARQPQHF. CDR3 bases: TGTGCCAGCACCCGGGAGGGGGGCGCCCGACAGCCCCAGCATTTT.